This record looks at one T cell receptor (beta chain) sequence and its context. This specimen comes from a study of blood T cell repertoires in COVID-19. Study in general: The United States, Italy and Spain supplied acute and convalescent COVID-19 samples. The cDNA or gDNA used as material had been derived from T cells, B-cell-depleted T cells, or PBMCs.

V dropped 7 bases and J dropped 4; count of bases not matched to a gene: 11. There are 15 residues in the CDR3. Germline CDR1 SQVTM, CDR2 ANQGSEA. Sequenced by immunoSEQ multiplex PCR; TCRdb stores in-frame clones only, minus some. The sample gives under 150,000 clones, roughly 85% of which show up once; approximately 3.6% is in the top ten. Sequenced input: peripheral blood. The TCR originated in a man aged 55 to 70 with acute or convalescent COVID-19. The rearrangement joins TRBV29-1 to TRBJ2-3, with 10 positions matching TRBD2. The CDR3 loop is CSAGNETSGSDTQYF. CDR3 DNA: TGCAGCGCTGGGAATGAGACTAGCGGGTCAGATACGCAGTATTTT.